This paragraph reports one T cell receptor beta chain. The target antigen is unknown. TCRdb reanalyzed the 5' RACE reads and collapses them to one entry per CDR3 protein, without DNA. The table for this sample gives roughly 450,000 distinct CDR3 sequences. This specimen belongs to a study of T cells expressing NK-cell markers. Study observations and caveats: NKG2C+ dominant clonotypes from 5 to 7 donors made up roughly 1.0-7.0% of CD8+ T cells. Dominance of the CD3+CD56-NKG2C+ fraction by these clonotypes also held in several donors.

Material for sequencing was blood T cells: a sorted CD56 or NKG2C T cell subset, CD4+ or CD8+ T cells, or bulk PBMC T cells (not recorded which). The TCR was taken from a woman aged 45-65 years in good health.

CDR3 amino acids: CASSPRDSQISGANVLTF. The chain is built from TRBV11-3 and TRBJ2-6; TCRdb's D gene call, TRBD1, goes unchecked for lack of DNA. The CDR3 contains 18 residues. Germline assignment: CDR1 SGHNT and CDR2 YENEEA.